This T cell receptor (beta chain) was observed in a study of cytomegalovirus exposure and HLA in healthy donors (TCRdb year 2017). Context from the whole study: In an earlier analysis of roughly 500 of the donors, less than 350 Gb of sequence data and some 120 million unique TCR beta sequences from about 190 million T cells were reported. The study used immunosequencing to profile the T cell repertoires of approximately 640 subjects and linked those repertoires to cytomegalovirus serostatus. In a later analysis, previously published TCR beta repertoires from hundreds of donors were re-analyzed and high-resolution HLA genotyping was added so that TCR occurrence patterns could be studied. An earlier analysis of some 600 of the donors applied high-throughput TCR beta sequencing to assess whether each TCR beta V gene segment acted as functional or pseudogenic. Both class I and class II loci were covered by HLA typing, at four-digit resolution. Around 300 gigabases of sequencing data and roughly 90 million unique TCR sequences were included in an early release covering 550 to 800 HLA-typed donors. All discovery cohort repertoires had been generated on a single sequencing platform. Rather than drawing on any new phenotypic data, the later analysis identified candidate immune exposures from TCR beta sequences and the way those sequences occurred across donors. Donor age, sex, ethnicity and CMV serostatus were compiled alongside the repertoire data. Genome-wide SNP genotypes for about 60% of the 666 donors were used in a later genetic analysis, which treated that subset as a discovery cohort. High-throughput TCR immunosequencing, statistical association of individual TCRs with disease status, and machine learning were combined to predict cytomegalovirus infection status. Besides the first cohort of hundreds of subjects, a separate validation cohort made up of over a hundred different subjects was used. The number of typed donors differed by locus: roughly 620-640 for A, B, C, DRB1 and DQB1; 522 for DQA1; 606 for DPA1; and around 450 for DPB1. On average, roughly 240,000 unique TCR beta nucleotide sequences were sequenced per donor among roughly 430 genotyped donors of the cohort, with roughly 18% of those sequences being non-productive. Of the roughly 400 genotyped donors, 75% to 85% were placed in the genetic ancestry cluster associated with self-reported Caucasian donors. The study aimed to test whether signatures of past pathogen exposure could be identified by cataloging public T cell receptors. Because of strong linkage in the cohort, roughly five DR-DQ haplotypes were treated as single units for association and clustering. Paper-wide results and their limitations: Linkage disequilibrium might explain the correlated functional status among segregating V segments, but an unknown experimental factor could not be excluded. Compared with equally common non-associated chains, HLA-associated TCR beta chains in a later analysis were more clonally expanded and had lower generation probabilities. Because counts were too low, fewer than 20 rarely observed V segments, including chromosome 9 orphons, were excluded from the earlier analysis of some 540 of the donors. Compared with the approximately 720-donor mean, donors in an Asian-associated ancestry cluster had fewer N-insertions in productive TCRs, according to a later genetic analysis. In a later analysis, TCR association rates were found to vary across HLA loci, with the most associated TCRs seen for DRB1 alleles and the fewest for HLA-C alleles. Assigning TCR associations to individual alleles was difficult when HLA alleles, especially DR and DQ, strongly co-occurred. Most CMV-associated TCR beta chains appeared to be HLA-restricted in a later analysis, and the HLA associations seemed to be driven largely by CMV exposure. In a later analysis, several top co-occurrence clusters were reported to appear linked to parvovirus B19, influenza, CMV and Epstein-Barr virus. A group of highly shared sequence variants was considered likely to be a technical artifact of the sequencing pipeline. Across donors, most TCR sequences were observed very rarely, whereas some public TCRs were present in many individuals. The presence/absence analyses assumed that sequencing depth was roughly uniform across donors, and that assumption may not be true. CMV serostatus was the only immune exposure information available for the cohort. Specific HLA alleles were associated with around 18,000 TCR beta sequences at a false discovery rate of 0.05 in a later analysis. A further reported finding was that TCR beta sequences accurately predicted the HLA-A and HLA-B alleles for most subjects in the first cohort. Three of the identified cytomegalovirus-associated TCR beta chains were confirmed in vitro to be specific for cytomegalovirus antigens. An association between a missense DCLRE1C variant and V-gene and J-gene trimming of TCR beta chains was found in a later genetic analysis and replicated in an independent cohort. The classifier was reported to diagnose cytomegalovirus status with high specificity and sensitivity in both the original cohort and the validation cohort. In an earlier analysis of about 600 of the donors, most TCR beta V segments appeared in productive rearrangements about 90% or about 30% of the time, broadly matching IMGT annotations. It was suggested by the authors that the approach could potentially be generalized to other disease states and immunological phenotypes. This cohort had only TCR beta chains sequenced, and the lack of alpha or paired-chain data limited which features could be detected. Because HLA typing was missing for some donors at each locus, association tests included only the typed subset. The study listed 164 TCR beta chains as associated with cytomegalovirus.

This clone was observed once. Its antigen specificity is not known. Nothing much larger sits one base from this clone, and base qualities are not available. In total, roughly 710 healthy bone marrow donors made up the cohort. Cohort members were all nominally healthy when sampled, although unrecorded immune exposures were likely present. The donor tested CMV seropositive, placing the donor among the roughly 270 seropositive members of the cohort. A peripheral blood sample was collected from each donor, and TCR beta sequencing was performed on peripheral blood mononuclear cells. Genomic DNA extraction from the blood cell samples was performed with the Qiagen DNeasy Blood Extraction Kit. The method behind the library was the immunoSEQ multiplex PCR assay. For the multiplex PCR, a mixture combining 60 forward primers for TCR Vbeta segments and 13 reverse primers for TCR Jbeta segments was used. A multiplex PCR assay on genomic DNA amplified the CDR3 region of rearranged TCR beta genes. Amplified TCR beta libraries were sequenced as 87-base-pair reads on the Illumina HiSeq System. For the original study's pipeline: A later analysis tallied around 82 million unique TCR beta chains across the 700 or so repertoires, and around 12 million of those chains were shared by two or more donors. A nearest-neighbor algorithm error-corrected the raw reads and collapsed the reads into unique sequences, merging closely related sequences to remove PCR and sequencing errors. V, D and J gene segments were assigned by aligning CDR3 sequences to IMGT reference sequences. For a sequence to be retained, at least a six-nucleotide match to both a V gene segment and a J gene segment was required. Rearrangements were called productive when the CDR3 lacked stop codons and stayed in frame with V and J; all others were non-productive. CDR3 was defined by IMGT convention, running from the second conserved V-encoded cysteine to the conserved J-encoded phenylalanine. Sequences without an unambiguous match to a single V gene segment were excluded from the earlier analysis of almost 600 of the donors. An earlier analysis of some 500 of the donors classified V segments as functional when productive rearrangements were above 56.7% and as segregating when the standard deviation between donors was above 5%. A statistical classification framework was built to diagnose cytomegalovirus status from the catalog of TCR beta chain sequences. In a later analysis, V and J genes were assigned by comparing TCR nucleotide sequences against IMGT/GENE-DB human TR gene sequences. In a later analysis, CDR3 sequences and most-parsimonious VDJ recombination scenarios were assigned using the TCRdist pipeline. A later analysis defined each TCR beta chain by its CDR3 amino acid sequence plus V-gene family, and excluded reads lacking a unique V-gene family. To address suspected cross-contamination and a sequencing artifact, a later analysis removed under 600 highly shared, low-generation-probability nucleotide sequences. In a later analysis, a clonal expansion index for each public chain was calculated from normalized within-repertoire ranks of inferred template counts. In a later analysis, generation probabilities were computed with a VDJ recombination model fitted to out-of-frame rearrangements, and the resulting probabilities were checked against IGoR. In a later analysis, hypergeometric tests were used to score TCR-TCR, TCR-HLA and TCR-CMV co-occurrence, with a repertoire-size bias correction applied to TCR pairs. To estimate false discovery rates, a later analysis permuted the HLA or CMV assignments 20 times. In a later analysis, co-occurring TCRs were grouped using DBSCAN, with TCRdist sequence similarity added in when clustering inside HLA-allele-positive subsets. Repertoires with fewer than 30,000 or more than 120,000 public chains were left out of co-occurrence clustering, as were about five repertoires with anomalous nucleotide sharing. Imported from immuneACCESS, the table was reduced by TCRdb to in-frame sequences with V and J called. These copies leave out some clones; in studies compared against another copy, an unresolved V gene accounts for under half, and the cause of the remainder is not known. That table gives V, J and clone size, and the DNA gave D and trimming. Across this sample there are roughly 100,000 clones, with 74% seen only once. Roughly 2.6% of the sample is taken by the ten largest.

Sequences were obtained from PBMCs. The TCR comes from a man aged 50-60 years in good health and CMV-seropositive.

The nucleotide sequence is TGTGCCAGCTCACCACTCCCTAGCGGGAGAGGCGAGCAGTACTTC. This yields the protein CASSPLPSGRGEQYF. The chain uses TRBV18 and TRBJ2-7; 10 central nucleotides agree with TRBD2. The CDR3 goes from the cysteine to the phenylalanine over 15 residues. Solely the CDR3 DNA is kept, with 45 bases framed from the first base. For CDR1 and CDR2, the germline V gene lists KGHSH and LQKENI. V and J are trimmed by 1 base and 6 bases, and the gene matches miss 6 bases of the junction.